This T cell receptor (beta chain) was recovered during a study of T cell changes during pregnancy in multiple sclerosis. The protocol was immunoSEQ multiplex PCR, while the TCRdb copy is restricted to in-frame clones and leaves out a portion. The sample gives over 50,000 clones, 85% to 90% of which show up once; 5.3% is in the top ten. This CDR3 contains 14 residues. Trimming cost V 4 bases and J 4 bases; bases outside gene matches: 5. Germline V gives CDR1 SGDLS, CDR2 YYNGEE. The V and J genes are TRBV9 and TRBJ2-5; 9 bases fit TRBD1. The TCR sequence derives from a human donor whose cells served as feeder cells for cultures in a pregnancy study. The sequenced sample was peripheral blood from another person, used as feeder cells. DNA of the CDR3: TGTGCCAGCAGCACCCGACAGGGGGGAGAGACCCAGTACTTC. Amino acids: CASSTRQGGETQYF.